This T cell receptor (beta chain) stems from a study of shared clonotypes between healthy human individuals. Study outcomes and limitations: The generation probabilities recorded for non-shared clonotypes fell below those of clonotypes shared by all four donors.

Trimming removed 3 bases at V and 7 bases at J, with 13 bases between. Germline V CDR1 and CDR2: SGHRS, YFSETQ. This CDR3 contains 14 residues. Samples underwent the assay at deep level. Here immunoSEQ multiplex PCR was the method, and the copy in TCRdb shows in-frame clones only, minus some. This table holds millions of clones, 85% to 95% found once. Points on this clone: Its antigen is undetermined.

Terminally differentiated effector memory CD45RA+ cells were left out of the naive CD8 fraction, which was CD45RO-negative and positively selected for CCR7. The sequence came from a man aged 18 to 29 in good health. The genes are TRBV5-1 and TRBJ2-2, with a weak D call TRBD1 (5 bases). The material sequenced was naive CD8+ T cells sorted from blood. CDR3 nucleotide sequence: TGCGCCAGCAGCTCCGAAAGGGGCGTCGGGGAGCTGTTTTTT. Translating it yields CASSSERGVGELFF.